The 18 T cell receptor beta chains in this list originate from one sample, sequenced in a study of T cell responses to AZD1222 COVID-19 vaccine. Here immunoSEQ multiplex PCR was the method, and the copy in TCRdb shows in-frame clones only, minus some. Among 200,000 or so clones listed, approximately 90% were seen once. Sequenced material: peripheral blood, taken on day 0 of AZD1222 vaccination. These TCRs come from an adult in good health.

About this clone: The same CDR3 also results from other DNA sequences found in this sample. V is TRBV28 and J is TRBJ2-2, with 9 positions matching TRBD2. There are 19 residues in the CDR3. J lost 3 bases, V lost 3 bases, and 14 bases had no gene match. Germline CDR1 MDHEN, CDR2 SYDVKM. DNA of the CDR3: TGTGCCAGCAGTTTCCCGGGGCCAACTAGCGGGCGATACACCGGGGAGCTGTTTTTT. Translating gives CASSFPGPTSGRYTGELFF.

The V call is TRBV3-1 (or the pseudogene TRBV3-2), the J call TRBJ1-2, with a possible D match to TRBD1 (6 bases). Trimming stripped 6 bases from V and 0 bases from J, with 11 bases between. The germline V gene has CDR1 LGHDT and CDR2 YNNKEL (reference sequence). CDR3 length: 14 residues. The DNA of the CDR3 is TGTGCCAGCAGTCACAGGGTGGCTAACTATGGCTACACCTTC. It specifies CASSHRVANYGYTF.

This chain links TRBV27 with TRBJ1-5; 10 nucleotides agree with TRBD1. Germline CDR1 and CDR2: MNHEY and SMNVEV (reference sequence). Germline trimming cut 5 bases from V and 2 bases from J; bases unmatched to any gene: 9. CDR3 length: 17 residues. This CDR3 is CASSPRTGGYGNQPQHF. CDR3 coding DNA: TGTGCCAGCAGTCCAAGGACAGGGGGATATGGCAATCAGCCCCAGCATTTT.

This chain's CDR3 is CASSSGVDLSYEQYF. The DNA of the CDR3 is TGCGCCAGCAGCTCCGGGGTAGACCTCTCCTACGAGCAGTACTTC. J is TRBJ2-7 and V is TRBV5-1, with a possible D match to TRBD2 (5 bases). V was cut by 3 bases and J by 0 bases, with 13 bases left in between. Germline CDR1 is SGHRS and CDR2 is YFSETQ. This CDR3 contains 15 residues.

This sequence joins TRBV28 and TRBJ1-5; the match to TRBD1 covers 8 bases. This CDR3 comprises 15 residues. The germline V gene has CDR1 MDHEN and CDR2 SYDVKM. V lost 6 bases, J lost 2 bases, and 6 bases stayed unmatched. CDR3 nucleotide sequence: TGTGCCAGCAGACCAGTGACAGGGGGCAATCAGCCCCAGCATTTT. Its protein product is CASRPVTGGNQPQHF.

The genes are TRBV24-1 and TRBJ1-2, with D tentatively TRBD1 (5 bases). The CDR3 loop spans 15 amino acids. The germline V and J ends were trimmed by 4 bases and 2 bases, with 13 bases remaining between them. Germline values: CDR1 KGHDR, CDR2 SFDVKD. This CDR3 reads CATSDPAGGNYGYTF. CDR3 nucleotides: TGTGCCACCAGTGACCCGGCGGGGGGGAACTATGGCTACACCTTC.

V gene TRBV10-1 combines with J gene TRBJ2-1; D ambiguous. The CDR3 totals 13 residues. Germline V gene lookup returns CDR1 WNHNN and CDR2 SYGVQD (reference sequence). V lost 4 bases to trimming and J lost 10 bases, with 14 bases between them. This CDR3 reads CASSGLRDREQFF. As DNA, the CDR3 is TGCGCCAGCAGTGGGTTAAGGGATCGGGAGCAGTTCTTC.

The CDR3 loop is CASSLRASSSGANVLTF. CDR3 bases: TGTGCCAGCAGCCTAAGAGCCTCTTCCTCTGGGGCCAACGTCCTGACTTTC. The chain is built from TRBV7-2 and TRBJ2-6; D not resolved. Trimming took off 5 bases at V and 0 bases at J, with 14 bases between the two ends. This CDR3 is 17 amino acids long. The germline V gene has CDR1 SGHTA and CDR2 FQGNSA.

V usage is TRBV5-8 and J usage is TRBJ1-4; weak D call: TRBD1 (6 bases). Germline CDR1 and CDR2: SGHTS and YDEGEE. This CDR3 has 15 amino acids. The V end was cut by 4 bases, the J end by 7 bases, with 17 bases between. For the CDR3, the DNA is TGTGCCAGCAGCGTGGGGACACCCGGACGTGAAAAACTGTTTTTT. This encodes CASSVGTPGREKLFF.

The J gene is TRBJ1-4, the V gene TRBV27, with D perhaps matching TRBD1 (5 bases). The CDR3 length is 15 residues. Germline assignment: CDR1 MNHEY and CDR2 SMNVEV (reference sequence). The ends were cut back, 0 bases at V and 6 bases at J, with 11 bases in the middle. Written as DNA, the CDR3 is TGTGCCAGCAGTTTATCGGCAGGGCAGGATGAAAAACTGTTTTTT. Protein sequence: CASSLSAGQDEKLFF.

CDR3 in DNA: TGTGCCACCAGTGATTCTAACGAGAACTATGGCTACACCTTC. Translating it yields CATSDSNENYGYTF. The chain joins TRBV24-1 to TRBJ1-2; D call uncertain. CDR1 KGHDR and CDR2 SFDVKD come from the germline V gene. This CDR3 comprises 14 residues. The V end lost 2 bases, the J end lost 2 bases, and 8 bases lay between the germline ends.

This clone was seen once. V gene TRBV18 combines with J gene TRBJ2-1; 11 bases are a match to TRBD1. V shed 8 bases and J 2 bases; nucleotides not matched to a gene: 5. Germline CDR1 KGHSH, CDR2 LQKENI. This CDR3 is built from 15 residues. The CDR3 region is CASTRTGGTYNEQFF. CDR3 DNA: TGTGCCAGCACCCGGACAGGGGGCACCTACAATGAGCAGTTCTTC.

The chain carries TRBV28 and TRBJ1-6; TRBD1 agrees at 8 bases. The CDR3 has 14 residues. Germline V gene sequence: CDR1 MDHEN, CDR2 SYDVKM. V lost 4 bases, J lost 8 bases, and 4 bases stayed unmatched. CDR3 coding DNA: TGTGCCAGCAGTTCGGGGACAGGTCATTCACCCCTCCACTTT. Translation: CASSSGTGHSPLHF.

This chain links TRBV7-6 with TRBJ1-2, with no clear D. Germline V gives CDR1 SGHVS, CDR2 FNYEAQ. CDR3 length: 14 residues. V was trimmed by 1 base and J by 4 bases, leaving 10 bases between them. The CDR3 protein is CASSLEIGSYGYTF. The CDR3 region has the DNA TGTGCCAGCAGCTTAGAAATCGGATCCTATGGCTACACCTTC. Filled out from reference TRBV7-6 and TRBJ1-2, the complete variable domain reads GAGVSQSPRYKVTKRGQDVALRCDPISGHVSLYWYRQALGQGPEFLTYFNYEAQQDKSGLPNDRFSAERPEGSISTLTIQRTEQRDSAMYRCASSLEIGSYGYTFGSGTRLTVV.

This clone showed up just a few times. The sample contains more than one DNA sequence encoding this CDR3. The CDR3 protein is CASSVDPGPAETQYF. The CDR3 nucleotides are TGTGCCAGCAGCGTAGACCCGGGACCTGCGGAGACCCAGTACTTC. This chain uses TRBV9 with TRBJ2-5; the D call may be TRBD1 or TRBD2 (5 bases each). CDR1 SGDLS and CDR2 YYNGEE come from the germline V gene. The ends were cut back, 0 bases at V and 5 bases at J, with 14 bases in the middle. The CDR3 runs to 15 residues.

The chain employs TRBV4-2 and TRBJ1-4, with TRBD1 identical over 9 bases. This CDR3 comprises 17 residues. V shed 0 bases, J shed 3 bases, and the junction held 5 bases outside the gene matches. Germline V gene lookup returns CDR1 LGHNA and CDR2 YNFKEQ. The DNA of the CDR3 is TGTGCCAGCAGCCAAGATCATAGACAGGGGGCTAATGAAAAACTGTTTTTT. As protein: CASSQDHRQGANEKLFF.

CDR3 amino acids: CASSFWLAGATGELFF. The DNA of the CDR3 is TGTGCCAGCAGCTTTTGGCTAGCGGGAGCGACCGGGGAGCTGTTTTTT. The chain is built from TRBV7-2 and TRBJ2-2; 10 bases map to TRBD2. The germline V gene has CDR1 SGHTA and CDR2 FQGNSA. The CDR3 is 16 amino acids. With 3 bases clipped from V and 5 bases from J, the junction kept 6 bases outside the gene matches.

The CDR3 DNA reads as TGTGCCAGCAGGCTACAGGTGGATCAGCCCCAGCATTTT. Its protein is CASRLQVDQPQHF. The V call is TRBV6-6, the J call TRBJ1-5, with TRBD1 as a possible D gene (5 bases). V shed 6 bases and J shed 5 bases, with 11 bases lying between them. Looked up from germline, CDR1 is MNHNY and CDR2 is SVGAGI (reference sequence). CDR3 length: 13 residues.